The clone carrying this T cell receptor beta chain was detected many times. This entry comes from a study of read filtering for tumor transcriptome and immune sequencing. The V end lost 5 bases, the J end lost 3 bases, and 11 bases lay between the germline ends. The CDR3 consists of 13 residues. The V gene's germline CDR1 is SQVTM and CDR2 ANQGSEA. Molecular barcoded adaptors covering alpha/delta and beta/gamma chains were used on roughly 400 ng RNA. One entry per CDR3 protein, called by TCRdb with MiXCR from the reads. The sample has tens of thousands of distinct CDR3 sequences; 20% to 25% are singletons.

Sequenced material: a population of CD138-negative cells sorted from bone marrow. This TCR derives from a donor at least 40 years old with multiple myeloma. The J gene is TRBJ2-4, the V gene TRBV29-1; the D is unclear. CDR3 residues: CSVLYRSKNIQYF. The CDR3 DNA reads TGCAGCGTTCTCTACCGAAGCAAAAACATTCAGTACTTC.